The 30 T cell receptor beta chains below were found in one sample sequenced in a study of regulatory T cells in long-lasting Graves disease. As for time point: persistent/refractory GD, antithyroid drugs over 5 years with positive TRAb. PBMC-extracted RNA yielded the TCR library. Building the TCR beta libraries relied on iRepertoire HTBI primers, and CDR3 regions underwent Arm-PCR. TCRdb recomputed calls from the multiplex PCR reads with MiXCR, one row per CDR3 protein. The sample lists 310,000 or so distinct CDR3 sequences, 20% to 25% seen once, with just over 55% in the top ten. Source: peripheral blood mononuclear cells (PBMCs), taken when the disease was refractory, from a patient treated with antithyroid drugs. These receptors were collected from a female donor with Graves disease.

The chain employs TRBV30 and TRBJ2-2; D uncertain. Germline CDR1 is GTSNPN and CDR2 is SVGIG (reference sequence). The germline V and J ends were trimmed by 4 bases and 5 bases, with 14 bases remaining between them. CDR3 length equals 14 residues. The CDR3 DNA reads TGTGCCTGGAAGGGTGACGGTCGGACCGGGGAGCTGTTTTTT. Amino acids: CAWKGDGRTGELFF.

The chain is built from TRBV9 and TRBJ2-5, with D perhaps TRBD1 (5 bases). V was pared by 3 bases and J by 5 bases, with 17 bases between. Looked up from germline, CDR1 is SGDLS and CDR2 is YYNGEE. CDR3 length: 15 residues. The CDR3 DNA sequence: TGTGCCAGCAGCGGGTCGGCAGGGCCTTGGGAGACCCAGTACTTC. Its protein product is CASSGSAGPWETQYF.

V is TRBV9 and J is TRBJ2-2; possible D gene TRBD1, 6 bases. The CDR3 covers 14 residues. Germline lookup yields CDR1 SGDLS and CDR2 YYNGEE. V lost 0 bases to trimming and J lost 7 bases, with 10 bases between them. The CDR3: CASSVGGGYGELFF. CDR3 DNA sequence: TGTGCCAGCAGCGTAGGAGGGGGATACGGGGAGCTGTTTTTT.

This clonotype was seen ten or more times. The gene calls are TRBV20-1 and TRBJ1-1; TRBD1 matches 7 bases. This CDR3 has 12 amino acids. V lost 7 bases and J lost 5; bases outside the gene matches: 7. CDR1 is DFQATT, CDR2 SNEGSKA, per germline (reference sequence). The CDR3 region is CSVPGQLTEAFF. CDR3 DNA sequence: TGCAGTGTTCCGGGACAGCTGACTGAAGCTTTCTTT.

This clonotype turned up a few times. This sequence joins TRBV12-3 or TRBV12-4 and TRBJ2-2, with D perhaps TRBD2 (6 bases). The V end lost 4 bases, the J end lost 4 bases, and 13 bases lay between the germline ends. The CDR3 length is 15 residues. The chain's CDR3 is CASSYGGEGTGELFF. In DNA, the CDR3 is TGTGCCAGCAGTTATGGAGGGGAAGGCACCGGGGAGCTGTTTTTT.

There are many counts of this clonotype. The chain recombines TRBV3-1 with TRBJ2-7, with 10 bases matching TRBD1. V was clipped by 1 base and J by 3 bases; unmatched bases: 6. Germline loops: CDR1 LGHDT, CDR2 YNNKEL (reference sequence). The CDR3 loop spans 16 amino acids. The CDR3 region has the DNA TGTGCCAGCAGCCAAGGCTCCGGGACAGGGGACTACGAGCAGTACTTC. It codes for CASSQGSGTGDYEQYF.

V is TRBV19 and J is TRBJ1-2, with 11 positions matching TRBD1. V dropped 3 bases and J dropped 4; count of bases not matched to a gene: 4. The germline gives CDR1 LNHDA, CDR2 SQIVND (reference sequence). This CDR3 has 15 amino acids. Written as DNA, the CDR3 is TGTGCCAGTAGTATCGGACAGGGGGCGGCCTATGGCTACACCTTC. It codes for CASSIGQGAAYGYTF.

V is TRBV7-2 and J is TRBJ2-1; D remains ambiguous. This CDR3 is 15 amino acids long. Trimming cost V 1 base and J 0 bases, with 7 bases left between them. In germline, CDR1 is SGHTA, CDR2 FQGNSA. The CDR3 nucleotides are TGTGCCAGCAGCTTAGGGGTGAACTCCTACAATGAGCAGTTCTTC. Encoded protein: CASSLGVNSYNEQFF.

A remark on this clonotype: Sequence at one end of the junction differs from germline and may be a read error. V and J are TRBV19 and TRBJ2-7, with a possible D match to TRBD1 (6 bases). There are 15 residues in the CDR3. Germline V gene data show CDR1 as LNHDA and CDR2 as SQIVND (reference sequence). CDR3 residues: CASSIDGTLSHEQYF. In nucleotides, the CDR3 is TGTGCCAGTAGTATAGACGGGACACTCTCCCACGAGCAGTACTTC.

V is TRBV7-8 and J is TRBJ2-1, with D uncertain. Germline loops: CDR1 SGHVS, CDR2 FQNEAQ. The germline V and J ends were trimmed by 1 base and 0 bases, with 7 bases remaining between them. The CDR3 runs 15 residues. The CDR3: CASSLDLPSYNEQFF. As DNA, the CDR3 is TGTGCCAGCAGCTTAGATCTTCCCTCCTACAATGAGCAGTTCTTC.

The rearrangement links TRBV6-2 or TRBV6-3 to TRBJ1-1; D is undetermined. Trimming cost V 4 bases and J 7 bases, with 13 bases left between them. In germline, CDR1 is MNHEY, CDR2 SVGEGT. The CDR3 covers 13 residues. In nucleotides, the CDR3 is TGTGCCAGCAGTTCTCGACGGGCCGATGAAGCTTTCTTT. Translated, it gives CASSSRRADEAFF.

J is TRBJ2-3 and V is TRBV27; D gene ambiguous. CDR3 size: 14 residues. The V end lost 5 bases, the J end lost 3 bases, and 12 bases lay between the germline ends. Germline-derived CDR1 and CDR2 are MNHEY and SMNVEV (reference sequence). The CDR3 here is CASSMTPRTDTQYF. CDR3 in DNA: TGTGCCAGCAGTATGACACCGAGGACAGATACGCAGTATTTT.

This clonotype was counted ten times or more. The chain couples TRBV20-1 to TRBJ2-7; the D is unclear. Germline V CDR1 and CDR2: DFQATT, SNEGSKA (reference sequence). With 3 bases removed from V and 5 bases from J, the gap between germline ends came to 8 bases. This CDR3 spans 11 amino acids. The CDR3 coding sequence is TGCAGTGCTAGCCATTATAACGAGCAGTACTTC. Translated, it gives CSASHYNEQYF.

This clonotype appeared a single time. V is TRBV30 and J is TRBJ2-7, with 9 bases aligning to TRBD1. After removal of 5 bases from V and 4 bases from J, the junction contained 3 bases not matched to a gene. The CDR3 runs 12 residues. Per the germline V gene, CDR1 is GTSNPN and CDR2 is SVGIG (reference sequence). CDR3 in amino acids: CAWGGQGYEQYF. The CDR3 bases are TGTGCCTGGGGGGGACAGGGTTACGAGCAGTACTTC.

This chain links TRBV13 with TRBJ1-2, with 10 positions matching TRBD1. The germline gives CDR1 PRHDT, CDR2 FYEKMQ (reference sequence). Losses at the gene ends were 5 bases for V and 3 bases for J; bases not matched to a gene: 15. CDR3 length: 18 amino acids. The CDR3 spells CASSDTAGQGIRHYGYTF. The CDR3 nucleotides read TGTGCCAGCAGCGATACGGCGGGACAGGGGATACGTCACTATGGCTACACCTTC. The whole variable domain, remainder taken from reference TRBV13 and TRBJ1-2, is AAGVIQSPRHLIKEKRETATLKCYPIPRHDTVYWYQQGPGQDPQFLISFYEKMQSDKGSIPDRFSAQQFSDYHSELNMSSLELGDSALYFCASSDTAGQGIRHYGYTFGSGTRLTVV.

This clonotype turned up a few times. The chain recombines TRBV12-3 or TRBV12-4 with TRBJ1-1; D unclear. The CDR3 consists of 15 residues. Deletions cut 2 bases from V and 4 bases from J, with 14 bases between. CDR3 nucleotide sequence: TGTGCCAGCAGTTTAAATTTTCCAGTTGGCACTGAAGCTTTCTTT. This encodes CASSLNFPVGTEAFF.

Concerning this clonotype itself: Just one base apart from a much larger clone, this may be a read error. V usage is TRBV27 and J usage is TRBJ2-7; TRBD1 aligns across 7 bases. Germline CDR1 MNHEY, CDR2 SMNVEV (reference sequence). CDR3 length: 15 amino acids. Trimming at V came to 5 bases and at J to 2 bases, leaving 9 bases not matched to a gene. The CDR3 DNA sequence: TGTGCCAGCAGTCCGACCCCCGACAGGGCCTACGAGCAGTACTTC. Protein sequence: CASSPTPDRAYEQYF.

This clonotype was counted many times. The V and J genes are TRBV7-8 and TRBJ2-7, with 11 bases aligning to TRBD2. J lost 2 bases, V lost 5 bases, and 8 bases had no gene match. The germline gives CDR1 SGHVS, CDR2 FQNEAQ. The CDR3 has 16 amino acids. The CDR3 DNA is TGTGCCAGCAGCCTAACGTTAGCGGGAGGGCCCTACGAGCAGTACTTC. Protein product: CASSLTLAGGPYEQYF.

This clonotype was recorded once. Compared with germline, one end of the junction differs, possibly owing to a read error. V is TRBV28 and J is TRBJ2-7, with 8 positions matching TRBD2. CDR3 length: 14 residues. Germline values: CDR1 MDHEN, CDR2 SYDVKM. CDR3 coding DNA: TGTGTCAGCAGTGATAGCGGGATCTCCTACGAGCAGTACTTC. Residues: CVSSDSGISYEQYF.

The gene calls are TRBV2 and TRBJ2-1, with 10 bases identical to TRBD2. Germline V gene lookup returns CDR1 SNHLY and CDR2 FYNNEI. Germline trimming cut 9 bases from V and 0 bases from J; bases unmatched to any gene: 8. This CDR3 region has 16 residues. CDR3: CASTTRLAGSYNEQFF. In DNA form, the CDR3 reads TGTGCCAGTACTACCCGACTAGCGGGCTCCTACAATGAGCAGTTCTTC.

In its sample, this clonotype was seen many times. CDR3: CSATPWERTEAFF. The CDR3 region has the DNA TGCAGTGCTACCCCTTGGGAGAGGACTGAAGCTTTCTTT. V usage is TRBV20-1 and J usage is TRBJ1-1; D is ambiguous. The CDR3 spans 13 residues. V was trimmed by 4 bases and J by 5 bases, leaving 14 bases between them. Germline assignment: CDR1 DFQATT and CDR2 SNEGSKA (reference sequence).

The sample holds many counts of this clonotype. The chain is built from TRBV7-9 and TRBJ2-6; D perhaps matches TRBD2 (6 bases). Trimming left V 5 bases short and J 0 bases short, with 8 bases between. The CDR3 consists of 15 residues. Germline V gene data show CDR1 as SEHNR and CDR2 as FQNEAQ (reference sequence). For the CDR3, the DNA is TGTGCCAGCAGCGCCGGGGGCTCTGGGGCCAACGTCCTGACTTTC. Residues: CASSAGGSGANVLTF.

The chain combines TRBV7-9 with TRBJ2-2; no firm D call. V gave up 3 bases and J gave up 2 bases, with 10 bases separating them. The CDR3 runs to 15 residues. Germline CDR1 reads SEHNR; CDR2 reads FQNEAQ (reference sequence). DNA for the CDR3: TGTGCCAGCAGCTTGTACGTCGTAAACACCGGGGAGCTGTTTTTT. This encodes CASSLYVVNTGELFF.

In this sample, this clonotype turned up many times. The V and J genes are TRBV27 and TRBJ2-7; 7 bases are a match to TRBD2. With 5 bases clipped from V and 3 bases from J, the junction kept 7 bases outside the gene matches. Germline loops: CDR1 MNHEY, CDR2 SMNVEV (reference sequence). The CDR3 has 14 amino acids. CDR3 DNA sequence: TGTGCCAGCAGTCCTAGCGGAGCTTACTACGAGCAGTACTTC. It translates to CASSPSGAYYEQYF.

CDR3 amino acids: CASSQGVFGETQYF. The CDR3 DNA follows: TGTGCCAGCAGCCAGGGGGTCTTTGGGGAGACCCAGTACTTC. The chain has TRBV4-2 and TRBJ2-5; D tentatively reads TRBD1 or TRBD2 (5 bases each). Deletions cut 3 bases from V and 5 bases from J, with 13 bases between. The germline V gene has CDR1 LGHNA and CDR2 YNFKEQ. This CDR3 has 14 amino acids.

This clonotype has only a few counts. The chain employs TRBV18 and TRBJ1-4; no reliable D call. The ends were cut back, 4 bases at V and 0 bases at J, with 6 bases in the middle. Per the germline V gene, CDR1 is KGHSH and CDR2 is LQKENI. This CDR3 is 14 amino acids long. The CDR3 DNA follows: TGTGCCAGCTCACAAGGATCAACTAATGAAAAACTGTTTTTT. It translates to CASSQGSTNEKLFF.

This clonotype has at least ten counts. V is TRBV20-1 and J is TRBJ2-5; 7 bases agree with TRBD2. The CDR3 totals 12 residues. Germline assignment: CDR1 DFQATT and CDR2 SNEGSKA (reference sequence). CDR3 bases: TGCAGCCTAGTGGTAGCGGGAGAGACCCAGTACTTC. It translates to CSLVVAGETQYF.

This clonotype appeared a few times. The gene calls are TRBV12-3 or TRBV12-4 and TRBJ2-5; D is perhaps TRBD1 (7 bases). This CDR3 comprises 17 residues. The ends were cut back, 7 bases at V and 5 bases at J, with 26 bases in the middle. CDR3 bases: TGTGCCAGCACCGCAGGAGGGGACAGCCAAAGTATGGAGACCCAGTACTTC. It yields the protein CASTAGGDSQSMETQYF.

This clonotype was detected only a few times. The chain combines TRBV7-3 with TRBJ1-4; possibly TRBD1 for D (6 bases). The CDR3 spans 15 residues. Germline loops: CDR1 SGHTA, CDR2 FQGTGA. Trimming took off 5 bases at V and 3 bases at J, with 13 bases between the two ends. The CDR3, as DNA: TGTGCCAGCAGCGCCACAGGGAGTCCTAATGAAAAACTGTTTTTT. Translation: CASSATGSPNEKLFF. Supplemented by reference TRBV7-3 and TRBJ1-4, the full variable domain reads GAGVSQTPSNKVTEKGKYVELRCDPISGHTALYWYRQSLGQGPEFLIYFQGTGAADDSGLPNDRFFAVRPEGSVSTLKIQRTERGDSAVYLCASSATGSPNEKLFFGSGTQLSVL.

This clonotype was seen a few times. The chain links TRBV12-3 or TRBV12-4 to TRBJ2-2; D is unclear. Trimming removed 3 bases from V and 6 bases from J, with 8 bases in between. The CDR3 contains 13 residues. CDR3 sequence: CASSLKLPGELFF. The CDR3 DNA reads TGTGCCAGCAGTTTGAAGTTGCCCGGGGAGCTGTTTTTT.